The sequence of this TCR beta chain was determined in a study of cytomegalovirus exposure and HLA in healthy donors. The PCR used 60 Vbeta and 13 Jbeta primers. The table came from immunoSEQ multiplex PCR; TCRdb's copy has only in-frame clones and leaves some out. Its table records about 64,000 clones. Germline V gives CDR1 SQVTM, CDR2 ANQGSEA. V gave up 5 bases and J gave up 4 bases, with 5 bases separating them. The CDR3 has 10 amino acids. Overall study findings and caveats: Some V segments could not be told apart, so they were left out, TRBV6-2 and TRBV6-3 among them.

Comments on this clone: No antigen is known for it.

Sequenced material: PBMCs. This receptor was obtained from a woman between 18 and 30 years old in good health and CMV-seronegative. The rearrangement links TRBV29-1 to TRBJ2-5; D is undetermined. CDR3 loop: CSVSGETQYF. The CDR3 bases are TGCAGCGTTTCCGGAGAGACCCAGTACTTC.